The 13 T cell receptor beta chains in this list originate from one sample, sequenced in a study of cytomegalovirus exposure and HLA in healthy donors. The PCR was carried out with 60 Vbeta primers and 13 Jbeta primers. The data were produced by immunoSEQ multiplex PCR, yet TCRdb's version contains in-frame clones alone and is incomplete. Altogether approximately 100,000 clones are present, approximately 79% being singletons, with the ten largest covering 3% to 4%. Sequenced material: PBMCs. Every receptor here comes from a woman in her 40s in good health and CMV-seronegative.

This clone was detected only once. The chain joins TRBV6-1 to TRBJ2-1; 13 nucleotides match TRBD2. V gave up 4 bases and J gave up 8 bases; unmatched junction bases: 8. This CDR3 is built from 16 residues. Germline V CDR1 and CDR2: MNHNS, SASEGT. CDR3 DNA sequence: TGTGCCAGCAGTGGAGCGACTAGCGGGAGGATCGATGAGCAGTTCTTC. Translation: CASSGATSGRIDEQFF.

The chain couples TRBV10-3 to TRBJ2-7; perhaps TRBD2 as D (5 bases). The CDR3 contains 11 residues. Germline-derived CDR1 and CDR2 are ENHRY and SYGVKD. Deletions cut 6 bases from V and 6 bases from J, with 9 bases between. The CDR3 sequence: CAISPGSEQYF. For the CDR3, the DNA is TGTGCCATCAGCCCGGGGAGCGAGCAGTACTTC.

The chain has TRBV13 and TRBJ2-2; TRBD2 matches at 10 bases. Germline loops: CDR1 PRHDT, CDR2 FYEKMQ (reference sequence). The CDR3 sequence is 16 residues long. With 5 bases clipped from V and 1 base from J, the junction kept 4 bases outside the gene matches. The CDR3 DNA follows: TGTGCCAGCAGCCCTTGGACTAGCGGGAACACCGGGGAGCTGTTTTTT. Its translation is CASSPWTSGNTGELFF.

CDR3 region: CASTTRGFQETQYF. The CDR3 DNA is TGTGCCAGCACCACCCGGGGGTTTCAAGAGACCCAGTACTTC. V usage is TRBV6-5 and J usage is TRBJ2-5; TRBD2 is a possible D gene (6 bases). CDR1 and CDR2 from the germline V gene are MNHEY and SVGAGI. The CDR3 length is 14 residues. The V gene lost 7 bases and the J gene lost 2 bases, with 14 bases spanning the gap.

The sample holds a few counts of this clone. The CDR3 DNA reads TGTGCCAGTAGCCGGAGGGACAGGGATGGCGAGCAGTACTTC. Translation: CASSRRDRDGEQYF. The chain is built from TRBV19 and TRBJ2-7; 9 bases match TRBD1. The CDR3 has 14 residues. J was trimmed by 6 bases and V by 6 bases; bases with no gene match: 9. From germline, CDR1 is LNHDA and CDR2 SQIVND (reference sequence).

This sequence joins TRBV6-5 and TRBJ1-3; D is unclear. Germline V gene sequence: CDR1 MNHEY, CDR2 SVGAGI. Trimming cost V 0 bases and J 0 bases, with 6 bases left between them. The CDR3 consists of 15 residues. The CDR3 DNA sequence: TGTGCCAGCAGTTACTCGGTAGCCTCTGGAAACACCATATATTTT. Amino acid sequence: CASSYSVASGNTIYF.

In DNA, the CDR3 is TGTGCCAGCATTGAACAGGGGGCGTACGAGCAGTACTTC. Amino acid sequence: CASIEQGAYEQYF. The rearrangement joins TRBV6-6 to TRBJ2-5; 9 bases line up with TRBD1. The end of the DNA fits TRBJ2-7 better, so the J call may be wrong. Germline V gives CDR1 MNHNY, CDR2 SVGAGI (reference sequence). The CDR3 sequence is 13 residues long.

The gene calls are TRBV6-5 and TRBJ1-2, with a possible D match to TRBD1 (6 bases). The V gene lost 6 bases and the J gene lost 2 bases, with 10 bases spanning the gap. CDR3 length: 13 residues. Germline V CDR1 and CDR2: MNHEY, SVGAGI. CDR3 nucleotides: TGTGCCAGCAGGAAACAGGGAAACTATGGCTACACCTTC. Its translation is CASRKQGNYGYTF.

CDR3 residues: CASSQKEGANEKLFF. DNA of the CDR3: TGTGCCAGCAGCCAGAAAGAGGGGGCAAATGAAAAACTGTTTTTT. The chain combines TRBV11-2 with TRBJ1-4, with 7 bases aligning to TRBD1. The CDR3 spans 15 residues. The J segment lost 5 bases and the V segment lost 5 bases, leaving 8 bases of the junction unmatched. CDR1 and CDR2 from the germline V gene are SGHAT and FQNNGV.

In its sample, this clone was seen a few times. The chain recombines TRBV11-2 with TRBJ2-2; 8 bases map to TRBD2. CDR1 is SGHAT, CDR2 FQNNGV, per germline. Losses at the gene ends were 4 bases for V and 1 base for J; bases not matched to a gene: 5. The CDR3 totals 16 residues. The chain's CDR3 is CASSYHSGVNTGELFF. The CDR3 DNA reads TGTGCCAGCAGCTATCATAGCGGGGTGAACACCGGGGAGCTGTTTTTT.

The chain carries TRBV11-2 and TRBJ2-7; D unclear. CDR1 and CDR2 from the germline V gene are SGHAT and FQNNGV. V was shortened by 3 bases and J by 3 bases, with 6 bases between the two germline ends. The CDR3 runs 12 residues. The CDR3 reads CASSFSRYEQYF. CDR3 DNA sequence: TGTGCCAGCAGCTTTTCCCGCTACGAGCAGTACTTC.

The chain couples TRBV10-1 to TRBJ2-3; 11 nucleotides line up with TRBD2. Germline values: CDR1 WNHNN, CDR2 SYGVQD (reference sequence). This CDR3 is built from 15 residues. Trimming cost V 2 bases and J 3 bases; bases outside gene matches: 1. The CDR3 region has the DNA TGCGCCAGCAGTGAGGTAGCGGGAGGGACAGATACGCAGTATTTT. Residues: CASSEVAGGTDTQYF.

This chain links TRBV2 with TRBJ2-2; 8 nucleotides match TRBD1. The CDR3 spans 15 residues. V was clipped by 5 bases and J by 4 bases; unmatched bases: 6. From germline, CDR1 is SNHLY and CDR2 FYNNEI. CDR3: CASSNQGAATGELFF. The CDR3 DNA reads as TGTGCCAGCAGTAACCAGGGGGCCGCCACCGGGGAGCTGTTTTTT.